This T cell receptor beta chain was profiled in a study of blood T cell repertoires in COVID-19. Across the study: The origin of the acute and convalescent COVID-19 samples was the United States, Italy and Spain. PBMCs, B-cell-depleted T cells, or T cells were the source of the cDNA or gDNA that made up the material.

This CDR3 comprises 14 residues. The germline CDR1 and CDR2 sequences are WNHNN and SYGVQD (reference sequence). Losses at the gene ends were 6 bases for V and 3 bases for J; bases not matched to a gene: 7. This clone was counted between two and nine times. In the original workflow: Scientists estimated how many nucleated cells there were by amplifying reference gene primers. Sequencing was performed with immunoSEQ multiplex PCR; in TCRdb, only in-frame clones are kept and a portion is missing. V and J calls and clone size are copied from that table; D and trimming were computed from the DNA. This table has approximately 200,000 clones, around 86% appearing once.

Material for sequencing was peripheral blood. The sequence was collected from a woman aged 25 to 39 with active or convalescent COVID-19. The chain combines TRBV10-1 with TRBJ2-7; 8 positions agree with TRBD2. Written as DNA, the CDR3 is TGCGCCAGCAGCGCCGGACTAGCAGTCTACGAGCAGTACTTC. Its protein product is CASSAGLAVYEQYF.